These T cell receptor beta chains were read from a single sample in a study of cytomegalovirus exposure and HLA in healthy donors. Only in-frame clones appear in the TCRdb table, and some are missing; sequencing was by immunoSEQ multiplex PCR. The table records about 97,000 clones, 73% of them present only once. Sequenced material: PBMCs. The receptors stem from a middle-aged man in good health and CMV-seronegative. Both conserved end residues are part of each CDR3. The order of the fields is J gene, D gene, V gene, clone size, CDR3 protein, CDR3 DNA. D genes are given only for firm matches. Only part of the rows carry a size: once, few, many, or a class if the clone is expanded.

TRBJ2-3	TRBD1	TRBV6-5	.	CASSRQGVDTQYF	TGTGCCAGCAGCCGACAGGGGGTGGATACGCAGTATTTT
TRBJ2-1	TRBD2	TRBV11-1	.	CASSFTSGGRFNEQFF	TGTGCCAGCAGCTTTACTAGCGGGGGGAGATTCAATGAGCAGTTCTTC
TRBJ1-1	.	TRBV7-2	.	CASSQTVNTEAFF	TGTGCCAGCAGCCAGACAGTGAACACTGAAGCTTTCTTT
TRBJ2-2	.	TRBV7-2	.	CASGRDSTTGELFF	TGTGCCAGCGGAAGGGACTCAACAACCGGGGAGCTGTTTTTT
TRBJ1-1	.	TRBV5-1	few	CASSWGHNTEAFF	TGCGCCAGCAGCTGGGGACACAACACTGAAGCTTTCTTT
TRBJ2-1	.	TRBV6-1	.	CASSETSNGEQFF	TGTGCCAGCAGTGAAACCTCTAACGGTGAGCAGTTCTTC
TRBJ1-2	TRBD1	TRBV2	.	CASSGLDRGLSNYGYTF	TGTGCCAGCAGTGGGTTGGACAGGGGGCTATCAAACTATGGCTACACCTTC
TRBJ2-1	.	TRBV18	.	CASSPPGGISYNEQFF	TGTGCCAGCTCACCCCCAGGGGGGATTTCCTACAATGAGCAGTTCTTC
TRBJ2-5	.	TRBV19	.	CASKVDPGGETQYF	TGTGCCAGTAAGGTGGACCCTGGCGGGGAGACCCAGTACTTC
TRBJ1-4	.	TRBV7-2	few	CASRPRKGPNEKLFF	TGTGCCAGCAGGCCCAGGAAGGGGCCTAATGAAAAACTGTTTTTT
TRBJ1-3	.	TRBV6-1	.	CASSELWGESGNTIYF	TGTGCCAGCAGTGAACTCTGGGGAGAATCTGGAAACACCATATATTTT
TRBJ1-1	.	TRBV2	.	CASRQGGYTEAFF	TGTGCCAGCAGACAGGGTGGGTACACTGAAGCTTTCTTT
TRBJ2-5	.	TRBV12-1	.	CASSRANLETQYF	TGTGCCAGCAGCCGAGCAAATTTAGAGACCCAGTACTTC
TRBJ2-1	TRBD1	TRBV2	few	CASREFGQGAGNEQFF	TGTGCCAGCAGAGAGTTCGGACAGGGGGCCGGCAATGAGCAGTTCTTC
TRBJ2-5	TRBD1	TRBV4-2	.	CASSFGTGRGLEQYF	TGTGCCAGCAGCTTCGGGACAGGGAGAGGCCTTGAGCAGTACTTC